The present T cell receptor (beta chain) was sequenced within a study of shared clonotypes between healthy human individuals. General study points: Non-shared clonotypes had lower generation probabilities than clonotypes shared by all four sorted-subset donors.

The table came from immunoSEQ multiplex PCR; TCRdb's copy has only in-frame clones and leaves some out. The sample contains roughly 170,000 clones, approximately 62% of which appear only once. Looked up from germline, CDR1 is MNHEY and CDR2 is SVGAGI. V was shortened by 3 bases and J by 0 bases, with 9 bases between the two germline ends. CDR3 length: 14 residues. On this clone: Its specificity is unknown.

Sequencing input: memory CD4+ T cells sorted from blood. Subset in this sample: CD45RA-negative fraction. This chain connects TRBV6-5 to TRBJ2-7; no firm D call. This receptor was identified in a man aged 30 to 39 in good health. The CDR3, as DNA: TGTGCCAGCAGTTATGGCTCAAGCTCCTACGAGCAGTACTTC. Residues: CASSYGSSSYEQYF.